This passage covers 13 T cell receptor beta chains from one sample sequenced in a study of blood T cell repertoires in COVID-19. Measured with immunoSEQ multiplex PCR; TCRdb has only the in-frame clones, and not every one. The sample comprises approximately 300,000 clones, over 70% of which are singletons, and roughly 1.1% rests with the top ten. The sample comprised peripheral blood. The source of these receptors is a woman aged 50 to 60 with acute or convalescent COVID-19.

The chain couples TRBV10-3 to TRBJ2-1; D perhaps matches TRBD1 (6 bases). The CDR3 has 15 amino acids. In germline, CDR1 is ENHRY, CDR2 SYGVKD. V was pared by 6 bases and J by 0 bases, with 12 bases between. The chain's CDR3 is CAISSTGSSYNEQFF. The CDR3 DNA reads as TGTGCCATCAGCTCTACAGGGAGCTCCTACAATGAGCAGTTCTTC.

V and J are TRBV6-5 and TRBJ2-5; a weak D match, TRBD1 (6 bases). This CDR3 is 14 amino acids long. V lost 6 bases and J lost 2, with 13 bases in between. Germline V gene data show CDR1 as MNHEY and CDR2 as SVGAGI. Written as DNA, the CDR3 is TGTGCCAGCAGCCTGCAGGGGCAACAAGAGACCCAGTACTTC. This sequence encodes CASSLQGQQETQYF.

The genes are TRBV3-1 (or the pseudogene TRBV3-2) and TRBJ2-3, with 7 bases identical to TRBD1. J was trimmed by 2 bases and V by 4 bases; bases with no gene match: 15. The CDR3 runs to 18 residues. Germline V gene sequence: CDR1 LGHDT, CDR2 YNNKEL (reference sequence). CDR3 in amino acids: CASSPLVVRGRITDTQYF. CDR3 nucleotides: TGTGCCAGCAGCCCCCTCGTCGTAAGGGGGCGCATCACAGATACGCAGTATTTT.

Many counts were recorded for this clone. The chain recombines TRBV11-3 with TRBJ2-2, with 8 positions matching TRBD2. CDR3 length equals 19 residues. J was trimmed by 3 bases and V by 5 bases; bases with no gene match: 17. The germline V gene has CDR1 SGHNT and CDR2 YENEEA. The CDR3 spells CASSRITTTGTRDTGELFF. Here the CDR3 DNA reads TGTGCCAGCAGCCGAATAACTACAACCGGGACTAGGGACACCGGGGAGCTGTTTTTT.

The table lists this clone with a count of one. This CDR3 is CASSQEGGWNTGELFF. The CDR3 region has the DNA TGTGCCAGCAGCCAAGAGGGGGGGTGGAACACCGGGGAGCTGTTTTTT. The chain couples TRBV3-1 (or the pseudogene TRBV3-2) to TRBJ2-2; 7 bases align to TRBD2. CDR3 size: 16 residues. V lost 0 bases and J lost 1; bases outside the gene matches: 2. CDR1 and CDR2 from the germline V gene are LGHDT and YNNKEL (reference sequence).

The genes are TRBV4-1 and TRBJ1-2; no definite D call. The CDR3 covers 15 residues. CDR1 and CDR2 (germline): MGHRA, YSYEKL. Trimming took off 1 base at V and 0 bases at J, with 9 bases between the two ends. The CDR3 bases are TGCGCCAGCAGCCAAGGAGGGCGTGCTAACTATGGCTACACCTTC. Translating gives CASSQGGRANYGYTF.

As regards this clone: Additional DNA sequences in this sample encode the identical CDR3. The V gene is TRBV18, the J gene TRBJ2-1; no clear D. CDR3 length: 13 residues. Germline V gene data show CDR1 as KGHSH and CDR2 as LQKENI. Trimming stripped 3 bases from V and 5 bases from J, with 8 bases between. The CDR3 spells CASSPGQNNEQFF. The CDR3 DNA sequence: TGTGCCAGCTCACCTGGGCAAAACAATGAGCAGTTCTTC.

Concerning this clone itself: Other DNA sequences in this specimen translate into the identical CDR3. This chain uses TRBV5-5 with TRBJ1-1; D remains unclear. Deletions cut 0 bases from V and 1 base from J, with 7 bases between. Per germline, CDR1 SGHKS and CDR2 YYEKEE (reference sequence). This CDR3 has 14 amino acids. The CDR3 DNA reads as TGTGCCAGCAGCTTGGCCGAGAAGAACACTGAAGCTTTCTTT. Translating gives CASSLAEKNTEAFF.

The chain recombines TRBV24-1 with TRBJ2-2; 8 bases align to TRBD1. V trimming: 4 bases; J trimming: 1 base; junction bases outside the gene matches: 1. There are 15 residues in the CDR3. Germline CDR1 KGHDR, CDR2 SFDVKD. Written as DNA, the CDR3 is TGTGCCACCAGTGAAGGGACAGGGAACACCGGGGAGCTGTTTTTT. Translating it yields CATSEGTGNTGELFF.

The J gene is TRBJ2-1, the V gene TRBV6-4; a possible D gene is TRBD2 (6 bases). This CDR3 region has 16 residues. Trimming removed 5 bases at V and 9 bases at J, with 23 bases between. From germline, CDR1 is MRHNA and CDR2 SNTAGT. The CDR3 nucleotides are TGTGCCAGCAGTCTTTCTGGTGCGGGGCCCCCCAGTGAGCAGTTCTTC. It encodes CASSLSGAGPPSEQFF.

The V gene is TRBV19, the J gene TRBJ1-1; no reliable D call. Per the germline V gene, CDR1 is LNHDA and CDR2 is SQIVND (reference sequence). Trimming took 3 bases from V and 0 from J, leaving 14 bases between them. This CDR3 has 16 residues. CDR3 bases: TGTGCCAGTAGTATGACTCCGGGTTCCATGAACACTGAAGCTTTCTTT. Translated, it gives CASSMTPGSMNTEAFF.

The chain links TRBV11-2 to TRBJ2-1; tentatively, D is TRBD2 (5 bases). Trimming left V 5 bases short and J 3 bases short, with 14 bases between. This CDR3 has 15 residues. Germline V gene sequence: CDR1 SGHAT, CDR2 FQNNGV. CDR3 sequence: CASSRQPGLYNEQFF. CDR3 sequence (DNA): TGTGCCAGCAGCCGACAACCTGGACTCTACAATGAGCAGTTCTTC. Variable domain in full (rest from reference TRBV11-2 and TRBJ2-1): EAGVAQSPRYKIIEKRQSVAFWCNPISGHATLYWYQQILGQGPKLLIQFQNNGVVDDSQLPKDRFSAERLKGVDSTLKIQPAKLEDSAVYLCASSRQPGLYNEQFFGPGTRLTVL.

V is TRBV5-1 and J is TRBJ1-1; D perhaps matches TRBD1 (5 bases). The CDR3 runs to 13 residues. Trimming pared 4 bases from V and 1 base from J, leaving 8 bases between. The V gene's germline CDR1 is SGHRS and CDR2 YFSETQ. The DNA for the CDR3 is TGCGCCAGCAGCGCGGGGGGGAACACTGAAGCTTTCTTT. Its protein product is CASSAGGNTEAFF.